These 27 T cell receptor beta chains originate from one sample sequenced in a study of control samples from healthy donors and cancer patients. Profiling relied on immunoSEQ multiplex PCR, and the TCRdb table lists in-frame clones only, not all of them. This table holds approximately 100,000 clones, just over 85% found once. Sequenced sample: blood. All receptors come from a man aged 25 to 45 in good health.

The chain employs TRBV21-1 and TRBJ1-2. TRBV21-1 is labeled a pseudogene. This CDR3 is 13 amino acids long. The CDR3 nucleotides read TGTGCCTATTCAATCGGGGTACCGGAGTGCTACACCTTC. Translation: CAYSIGVPECYTF.

The rearrangement joins TRBV3-1 (or the pseudogene TRBV3-2) to TRBJ1-2; 8 bases line up with TRBD1. Germline V gives CDR1 LGHDT, CDR2 YNNKEL (reference sequence). The CDR3 sequence is 14 residues long. V lost 1 base and J lost 5; bases outside the gene matches: 3. CDR3 nucleotide sequence: TGTGCCAGCAGCCAAGGGACAGGGCGATATGGCTACACCTTC. It is translated as CASSQGTGRYGYTF.

The chain recombines TRBV19 with TRBJ2-7; the D gene is possibly TRBD2 (6 bases). CDR1 is LNHDA, CDR2 SQIVND, per germline (reference sequence). The length of the CDR3 is 15 residues. V was clipped by 2 bases and J by 5 bases, with 16 bases between them. DNA of the CDR3: TGTGCCAGTAGTATATCAGGAGGGGCGGTAAACGAGCAGTACTTC. Protein sequence: CASSISGGAVNEQYF.

The genes are TRBV7-9 and TRBJ2-7; D unresolved. The germline V and J ends were trimmed by 2 bases and 5 bases, with 10 bases remaining between them. Germline loops: CDR1 SEHNR, CDR2 FQNEAQ (reference sequence). The CDR3 is made up of 13 amino acids. The CDR3 spells CASSLPNKNEQYF. The DNA of the CDR3 is TGTGCCAGCAGCTTACCCAACAAGAACGAGCAGTACTTC. Full variable domain (rest looked up from reference TRBV7-9 and TRBJ2-7): DTGVSQNPRHKITKRGQNVTFRCDPISEHNRLYWYRQTLGQGPEFLTYFQNEAQLEKSRLLSDRFSAERPKGSFSTLEIQRTEQGDSAMYLCASSLPNKNEQYFGPGTRLTVT.

V usage is TRBV14 and J usage is TRBJ2-4; 8 bases line up with TRBD1. The CDR3 is 13 residues long. J was trimmed by 7 bases and V by 4 bases; bases with no gene match: 3. The germline V gene has CDR1 SGHDN and CDR2 FVKESK. CDR3 protein: CASSPRQGNIQYF. In DNA, the CDR3 is TGTGCCAGCAGCCCCCGACAGGGGAACATTCAGTACTTC.

The rearrangement uses TRBV11-3 and TRBJ2-1; D gene unclear. CDR1 is SGHNT, CDR2 YENEEA, per germline. The CDR3 is made up of 13 amino acids. Between the trimmed V and J ends, which lost 2 bases and 3 bases, there was a span of 5 bases. This chain's CDR3 is CASSLTYYNEQFF. The CDR3 DNA sequence: TGTGCCAGCAGCTTAACCTACTACAATGAGCAGTTCTTC. The complete variable domain, with remaining parts taken from reference TRBV11-3 and TRBJ2-1, reads EAGVVQSPRYKIIEKKQPVAFWCNPISGHNTLYWYLQNLGQGPELLIRYENEEAVDDSQLPKDRFSAERLKGVDSTLKIQPAELGDSAVYLCASSLTYYNEQFFGPGTRLTVL.

This chain links TRBV5-6 with TRBJ2-7; 11 nucleotides match TRBD2. Trimming took 3 bases from V and 6 from J; bases not matched to a gene: 8. The germline CDR1 and CDR2 sequences are SGHDT and YYEEEE. CDR3 length: 15 amino acids. CDR3 region: CASSSYLAGGIEQYF. The DNA of the CDR3 is TGTGCCAGCAGCTCTTACCTAGCGGGAGGTATCGAGCAGTACTTC.

The chain joins TRBV18 to TRBJ1-5; D not resolved. Trimming stripped 4 bases from V and 7 bases from J, with 11 bases between. Germline V gene sequence: CDR1 KGHSH, CDR2 LQKENI. The CDR3 spans 13 residues. The CDR3 bases are TGTGCCAGCTCACTGGAGCTCCTGCAGCCCCAGCATTTT. Translation gives CASSLELLQPQHF.

The CDR3 here is CASSTDRVVTEAFF. In nucleotides, the CDR3 is TGTGCCAGCTCAACAGACAGGGTGGTCACTGAAGCTTTCTTT. The V call is TRBV18, the J call TRBJ1-1, with 7 positions matching TRBD1. CDR3 length equals 14 residues. Germline V gene lookup returns CDR1 KGHSH and CDR2 LQKENI. Trimming at V came to 5 bases and at J to 4 bases, leaving 7 bases not matched to a gene.

The chain joins TRBV2 to TRBJ2-7, with 12 bases that match TRBD1. CDR1 SNHLY and CDR2 FYNNEI come from the germline V gene. This CDR3 is 19 amino acids long. V gave up 2 bases and J gave up 2 bases; unmatched junction bases: 13. CDR3 region: CASSESGTGGLVVAYEQYF. For the CDR3, the DNA is TGTGCCAGCAGTGAATCGGGGACAGGGGGCTTGGTTGTAGCCTACGAGCAGTACTTC.

The genes are TRBV29-1 and TRBJ2-1, with D perhaps matching TRBD2 (6 bases). The germline gives CDR1 SQVTM, CDR2 ANQGSEA. With 4 bases removed from V and 5 bases from J, the gap between germline ends came to 12 bases. The CDR3 sequence is 13 residues long. CDR3 DNA: TGCAGCGTTGGGCAACTAGCCGACAATGAGCAGTTCTTC. It translates to CSVGQLADNEQFF.

V is TRBV5-6 and J is TRBJ2-4; D may be TRBD1 or TRBD2 (5 bases each). The CDR3 is made up of 14 amino acids. Germline-derived CDR1 and CDR2 are SGHDT and YYEEEE. Trimming left V 2 bases short and J 6 bases short, with 12 bases between. CDR3: CASSLTGTSNIQYF. CDR3 nucleotide sequence: TGTGCCAGCAGCTTAACCGGGACGTCAAACATTCAGTACTTC.

The chain joins TRBV5-6 to TRBJ2-1, with D perhaps given as TRBD1 or TRBD2 (5 bases each). The CDR3 covers 15 residues. CDR1 is SGHDT and CDR2 is YYEEEE in the germline V gene. Trimming removed 5 bases at V and 5 bases at J, with 17 bases between. CDR3 bases: TGTGCCAGCAGTCTACCGGGACGGAAACACAATGAGCAGTTCTTC. It codes for CASSLPGRKHNEQFF.

DNA for the CDR3: TGTGCCACCAAGGGACAGGGAAACACCGGGGAGCTGTTTTTT. It yields the protein CATKGQGNTGELFF. The chain uses TRBV15 and TRBJ2-2, with 9 bases matching TRBD1. The V gene's germline CDR1 is LNHNV and CDR2 YYDKDF (reference sequence). The ends lost 7 bases at V and 2 bases at J; junction bases unmatched: 2. The CDR3 sequence is 14 residues long.

The chain combines TRBV3-1 (or the pseudogene TRBV3-2) with TRBJ1-2; D not resolved. V was trimmed by 0 bases and J by 4 bases, leaving 15 bases between them. The germline gives CDR1 LGHDT, CDR2 YNNKEL (reference sequence). This CDR3 region has 16 residues. The CDR3 region has the DNA TGTGCCAGCAGCCAAGATTCGGGAGGGAGCGCCTATGGCTACACCTTC. Amino acid sequence: CASSQDSGGSAYGYTF.

The chain combines TRBV6-2 or TRBV6-3 with TRBJ2-5; the D call may be TRBD1 or TRBD2 (5 bases each). The CDR3 is made up of 16 amino acids. Trimming left V 2 bases short and J 5 bases short, with 18 bases between. Per the germline V gene, CDR1 is MNHEY and CDR2 is SVGEGT. CDR3 residues: CASSYGASLVPETQYF. The CDR3 nucleotides are TGTGCCAGCAGTTACGGGGCCTCACTAGTCCCCGAGACCCAGTACTTC.

The CDR3: CATSRGQGYQPQHF. The CDR3 bases are TGTGCCACCAGCAGGGGACAGGGGTATCAGCCCCAGCATTTT. V and J are TRBV15 and TRBJ1-5; 10 bases map to TRBD1. V lost 3 bases, J lost 5 bases, and 1 base stayed unmatched. CDR3 length equals 14 residues. CDR1 is LNHNV and CDR2 is YYDKDF in the germline V gene (reference sequence).

The genes are TRBV2 and TRBJ2-4; D remains unclear. There are 11 residues in the CDR3. Trimming cost V 8 bases and J 0 bases, with 2 bases left between them. The germline V gene has CDR1 SNHLY and CDR2 FYNNEI. The CDR3 sequence is CASGAKNIQYF. The CDR3 DNA sequence: TGTGCCAGCGGAGCCAAAAACATTCAGTACTTC.

J is TRBJ1-1 and V is TRBV5-1, with TRBD1 matching over 8 bases. Trimming cost V 0 bases and J 5 bases; bases outside gene matches: 9. The CDR3 is 16 residues long. CDR1 and CDR2 from the germline V gene are SGHRS and YFSETQ. The CDR3 here is CASSLEQGAGPTEAFF. The CDR3 region has the DNA TGCGCCAGCAGCTTGGAGCAGGGGGCTGGTCCGACTGAAGCTTTCTTT.

This chain links TRBV2 with TRBJ2-7; 7 nucleotides match TRBD1. The CDR3 runs 14 residues. Germline CDR1 reads SNHLY; CDR2 reads FYNNEI. V lost 5 bases, J lost 7 bases, and 11 bases stayed unmatched. The CDR3 coding sequence is TGTGCCAGCAGTTCTAATAGGGACAGTCAGGAGCAGTACTTC. It encodes CASSSNRDSQEQYF.

The chain has TRBV9 and TRBJ2-2; TRBD2 matches 12 bases. After removal of 4 bases from V and 1 base from J, the junction contained 8 bases not matched to a gene. CDR1 SGDLS and CDR2 YYNGEE come from the germline V gene. This CDR3 contains 18 residues. The CDR3 DNA reads TGTGCCAGCAGCAGCAGACTAGCGGGAGTGTTGAACACCGGGGAGCTGTTTTTT. The encoded protein is CASSSRLAGVLNTGELFF.

This chain links TRBV3-1 (or the pseudogene TRBV3-2) with TRBJ2-5; 12 bases align to TRBD2. The trim removed 2 bases at V and 1 base at J, leaving 8 bases unmatched. CDR1 LGHDT and CDR2 YNNKEL come from the germline V gene (reference sequence). The CDR3 spans 18 residues. The CDR3 here is CASSQSIGLAGRQETQYF. DNA for the CDR3: TGTGCCAGCAGCCAATCTATCGGACTAGCGGGGCGCCAAGAGACCCAGTACTTC.

In its sample, this clone was seen a few times. J is TRBJ1-5 and V is TRBV2, with 9 nucleotides matching TRBD1. The germline gives CDR1 SNHLY, CDR2 FYNNEI. The CDR3 extends over 16 amino acids. V lost 0 bases to trimming and J lost 10 bases; unmatched junction nucleotides: 10. In nucleotides, the CDR3 is TGTGCCAGCAGTGAAGCGTGGACAGGGGTATACAGCCCCCAGCATTTT. This gives the protein CASSEAWTGVYSPQHF.

The genes are TRBV7-3 and TRBJ1-1; D perhaps matches TRBD1 (6 bases). The V gene's germline CDR1 is SGHTA and CDR2 FQGTGA. The CDR3 contains 14 residues. V lost 2 bases and J 4 bases, leaving 11 bases between the germline ends. DNA for the CDR3: TGTGCCAGCAGCTTATTAGGGGGTATCACTGAAGCTTTCTTT. It codes for CASSLLGGITEAFF.

V usage is TRBV15 and J usage is TRBJ2-6; D call uncertain. Germline values: CDR1 LNHNV, CDR2 YYDKDF (reference sequence). The ends were cut back, 0 bases at V and 1 base at J, with 7 bases in the middle. The CDR3 spans 16 residues. The CDR3 bases are TGTGCCACCAGCAGAGATGACTGGTCTGGGGCCAACGTCCTGACTTTC. This encodes CATSRDDWSGANVLTF.

The chain combines TRBV10-3 with TRBJ2-5, with D perhaps being TRBD1 or TRBD2 (5 bases each). CDR3 length: 17 amino acids. Trimming took 0 bases from V and 1 from J, leaving 15 bases between them. CDR1 and CDR2 (germline): ENHRY, SYGVKD. CDR3 bases: TGTGCCATCAGTGAGTCTAACTTCGGGGCGGCCCAAGAGACCCAGTACTTC. Protein: CAISESNFGAAQETQYF.

J is TRBJ2-7 and V is TRBV5-1; TRBD2 matches 12 bases. J was trimmed by 4 bases and V by 0 bases; bases with no gene match: 5. This CDR3 contains 16 residues. The germline CDR1 and CDR2 sequences are SGHRS and YFSETQ. The CDR3 loop reads CASSLGRLAGEYEQYF. CDR3 nucleotide sequence: TGCGCCAGCAGCTTGGGACGACTAGCGGGAGAATACGAGCAGTACTTC.